This T cell receptor (beta chain) was sequenced during a study of response to subunit inactivated influenza vaccine. General observations from the study: Seasonal influenza vaccination, on each occasion, was suggested by the authors to recruit few new T cells.

There are 16 residues in the CDR3. Unmatched junction bases numbered 11, after V lost 6 bases and J lost 3 bases. CDR1 SGHAT and CDR2 FQNNGV come from the germline V gene. This clonotype has at least ten counts. Its antigen is as yet unknown. TCRdb independently ran MiXCR on the RT-PCR reads; one entry per CDR3 protein. The table has about 700,000 distinct CDR3 sequences, around 15% seen once; the top ten hold around 7.6%. The sample consisted of PBMCs from blood, taken around two weeks before vaccination. The genes are TRBV11-2 and TRBJ2-3, with 8 bases matching TRBD2. The sequence derives from a man aged 50-60 years who received an inactivated influenza vaccine. CDR3 nucleotides: TGTGCCAGCAGACCCGGGGGGGCGGGTTGGACAGATACGCAGTATTTT. It specifies CASRPGGAGWTDTQYF.